There are a few counts of the clone carrying this T cell receptor beta chain. What it binds is not known. The identical CDR3 is also encoded by other nucleotide sequences in the sample. This specimen belongs to a study of beta chain features in type 1 diabetes. Study-wide points: People with Type 1 diabetes carried modestly yet significantly shorter TCRB CDR3s in all four CD4+ subsets. High TCR expression in some cells could lead to their over-representation in cDNA sequencing.

Deletions cut 2 bases from V and 0 bases from J, with 8 bases between. This CDR3 contains 13 residues. Germline lookup yields CDR1 GTSNPN and CDR2 SVGIG (reference sequence). Investigators reverse transcribed all isolated RNA, so they sequenced expressed TCRB transcripts. The table came from immunoSEQ multiplex PCR; TCRdb's copy has only in-frame clones and leaves some out. The profile shows 600,000 to 700,000 clones, about an eighth of them singletons. This chain joins TRBV30 and TRBJ2-7; D unresolved. This sequence was found in a man aged 18 to 30 with type 1 diabetes. The sequencing sample was made of naive CD4+ T cells from blood. CDR3 residues: CAWSSGTSYEQYF. CDR3 coding DNA: TGTGCCTGGAGTTCGGGCACCTCCTACGAGCAGTACTTC. The full variable domain, rest sourced from reference TRBV30 and TRBJ2-7, is SQTIHQWPATLVQPVGSPLSLECTVEGTSNPNLYWYRQAAGRGLQLLFYSVGIGQISSEVPQNLSASRPQDRQFILSSKKLLLSDSGFYLCAWSSGTSYEQYFGPGTRLTVT.